The 7 T cell receptor beta chains below were found in one sample sequenced in a study of cytomegalovirus exposure and HLA in healthy donors. 60 Vbeta and 13 Jbeta primers were used in PCR. The method was immunoSEQ multiplex PCR; TCRdb's version includes in-frame clones alone and lacks a portion of them. The sample holds around 100,000 clones, nearly 65% seen once. Sequencing input: PBMCs. The source is a human donor in good health.

The V and J genes are TRBV2 and TRBJ2-4; D gene uncertain. This CDR3 contains 14 residues. V lost 1 base to trimming and J lost 0 bases, with 4 bases between them. CDR1 and CDR2 from the germline V gene are SNHLY and FYNNEI. The CDR3 coding sequence is TGTGCCAGCAGTGAAGGTCAAGCCAAAAACATTCAGTACTTC. Amino acids: CASSEGQAKNIQYF.

J is TRBJ2-3 and V is TRBV27; D is perhaps TRBD1 (5 bases). The CDR3 covers 15 residues. V lost 5 bases to trimming and J lost 0 bases, with 12 bases between them. CDR1 and CDR2 (germline): MNHEY, SMNVEV (reference sequence). The DNA for the CDR3 is TGTGCCAGCAGTCTCAGGACACTTAGCACAGATACGCAGTATTTT. It is translated as CASSLRTLSTDTQYF.

The chain carries TRBV30 and TRBJ1-6, with D possibly being TRBD1 (5 bases). Germline values: CDR1 GTSNPN, CDR2 SVGIG (reference sequence). V was cut by 1 base and J by 9 bases, with 16 bases left in between. The CDR3 runs to 15 residues. CDR3 amino acids: CAWSDRQSDRSPLHF. The CDR3, as DNA: TGTGCCTGGAGTGACCGACAGTCAGATCGTTCACCCCTCCACTTT.

This clone was counted once. This chain connects TRBV5-1 to TRBJ2-3; TRBD2 matches at 8 bases. V dropped 1 base and J dropped 1; count of bases not matched to a gene: 5. CDR1 is SGHRS and CDR2 is YFSETQ in the germline V gene. This CDR3 is built from 16 residues. The DNA of the CDR3 is TGCGCCAGCAGCTTGACTAGCGGAGGCCGCACAGATACGCAGTATTTT. Residues: CASSLTSGGRTDTQYF.

The chain joins TRBV30 to TRBJ2-7; a possible D gene is TRBD2 (6 bases). The CDR3 runs 16 residues. Trimming cost V 3 bases and J 3 bases, with 21 bases left between them. CDR1 and CDR2 from the germline V gene are GTSNPN and SVGIG (reference sequence). The CDR3: CAWSPPGSRQIYEQYF. The DNA for the CDR3 is TGTGCCTGGAGCCCCCCCGGGAGTCGACAGATCTACGAGCAGTACTTC.

This sequence joins TRBV25-1 and TRBJ2-7; TRBD1 aligns across 9 bases. The CDR3 totals 14 residues. The J segment lost 6 bases and the V segment lost 7 bases, leaving 10 bases of the junction unmatched. Germline assignment: CDR1 MGHDK and CDR2 SYGVNS. CDR3 sequence reads: CASTGTGITREQYF. CDR3 nucleotide sequence: TGTGCCAGCACTGGGACAGGGATAACTCGCGAGCAGTACTTC.

This clone was detected a few times. The chain employs TRBV13 and TRBJ2-5; D is perhaps TRBD2 (6 bases). CDR3 length equals 16 residues. The V end lost 5 bases, the J end lost 5 bases, and 21 bases lay between the germline ends. Looked up from germline, CDR1 is PRHDT and CDR2 is FYEKMQ (reference sequence). The CDR3 DNA is TGTGCCAGCAGCCTTGGGGGTGGCAACCGGGGGGAGACCCAGTACTTC. Its protein is CASSLGGGNRGETQYF. Combining the CDR3 with reference TRBV13 and TRBJ2-5 gives the whole variable domain AAGVIQSPRHLIKEKRETATLKCYPIPRHDTVYWYQQGPGQDPQFLISFYEKMQSDKGSIPDRFSAQQFSDYHSELNMSSLELGDSALYFCASSLGGGNRGETQYFGPGTRLLVL.